This record concerns one T cell receptor (beta chain) sequence. TCRdb passed the PCR reads through MiXCR, listing each CDR3 protein once. The data contain roughly 65,000 distinct CDR3 sequences, less than 20% of them seen just once; the ten biggest clones take up 1.4% to 1.5%. These data are taken from a study of molecular identifiers for immune sequencing clone quantification. For the study at large: Replicates involved a five-way split of RNA from around 20,000 or 100,000 naive CD8 cells, with sequencing of four.

This CDR3 is 15 amino acids long. From germline, CDR1 is KGHDR and CDR2 SFDVKD. V was shortened by 0 bases and J by 5 bases, with 10 bases between the two germline ends. The J gene is TRBJ2-1, the V gene TRBV24-1, with a weak D call TRBD1 (5 bases). The TCR originated in a human donor in good health. Some libraries in this study had Jurkat cell RNA spiked in. Source material: naive CD8+ T cells from blood, with Jurkat cell RNA spiked in. Regarding subset: FACS-sorted CD8+CD4-CCR7+CD45RA+ naive T cells. The CDR3 sequence is CATSDLIGHNNEQFF. The CDR3 nucleotides read TGTGCCACCAGTGATTTGATAGGACATAACAATGAGCAGTTCTTC.